This TCR beta chain was documented in a study of naive and memory T cell subsets. Findings of the study overall: Over 95% of naive TCR sequences appeared only once, unlike memory subsets. Diversity fell and Gini index rose from naive through CM, EM, EMRA. Naive and memory repertoire findings lacked a ground truth for validation.

CD45RA-CD27- cells were effector memory; CD45RA+CD27- cells were EMRA. CDR3 length: 14 residues. V was cut by 1 base and J by 6 bases, with 11 bases left in between. Germline V gene lookup returns CDR1 SGHAT and CDR2 FQNNGV. This clonotype was seen a handful of times. The antigen is unknown. Two oligonucleotides, mixed equimolar, formed the beta constant-region primer covering TRBC1 and TRBC2. Ligated cDNA was amplified by four rounds of PCR with nested alpha and beta constant-region primers and SP2. TCRdb reanalysed the UMI-ligation and nested PCR reads using MiXCR and keeps one entry per CDR3 protein. Of some 10,000 distinct CDR3 sequences in the sample, around 5.4% were seen once.

Material for sequencing was CD4+ TEMRA cells from blood. The sample's subset: effector memory re-expressing CD45RA, CD45RA+ CD27-. V usage is TRBV11-2 and J usage is TRBJ2-3, with D possibly TRBD1 on 6 matching bases. The TCR comes from a human donor in good health. Here the CDR3 reads CASSLVQGSDTQYF. Written as DNA, the CDR3 is TGTGCCAGCAGCTTAGTCCAGGGGTCGGATACGCAGTATTTT.